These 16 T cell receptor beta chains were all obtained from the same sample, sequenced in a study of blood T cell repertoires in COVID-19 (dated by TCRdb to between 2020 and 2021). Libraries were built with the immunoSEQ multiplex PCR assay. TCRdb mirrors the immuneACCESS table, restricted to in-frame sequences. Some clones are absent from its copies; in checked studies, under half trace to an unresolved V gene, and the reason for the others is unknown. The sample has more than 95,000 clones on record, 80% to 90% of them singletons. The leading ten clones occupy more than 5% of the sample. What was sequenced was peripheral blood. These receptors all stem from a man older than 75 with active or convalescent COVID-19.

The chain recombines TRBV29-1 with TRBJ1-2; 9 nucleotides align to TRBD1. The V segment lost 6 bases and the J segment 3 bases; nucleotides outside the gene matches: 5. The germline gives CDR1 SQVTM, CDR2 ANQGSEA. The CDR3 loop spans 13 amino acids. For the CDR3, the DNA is TGCAGCGTCACACAGGGGGCTCACTATGGCTACACCTTC. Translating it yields CSVTQGAHYGYTF.

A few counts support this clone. The DNA of the CDR3 is TGTGCCTGGACACTCGATGTGAACACTGAAGCTTTCTTT. Its translation: CAWTLDVNTEAFF. This sequence joins TRBV30 and TRBJ1-1; the D is unclear. V lost 4 bases and J 0 bases, leaving 9 bases between the germline ends. The CDR3 sequence is 13 residues long. Germline loops: CDR1 GTSNPN, CDR2 SVGIG (reference sequence).

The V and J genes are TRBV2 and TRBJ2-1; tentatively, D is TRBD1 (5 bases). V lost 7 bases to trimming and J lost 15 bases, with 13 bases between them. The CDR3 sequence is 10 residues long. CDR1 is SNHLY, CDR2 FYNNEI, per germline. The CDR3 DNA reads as TGTGCCAGCAAAACAGGCTTCTTGTTCTTC. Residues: CASKTGFLFF.

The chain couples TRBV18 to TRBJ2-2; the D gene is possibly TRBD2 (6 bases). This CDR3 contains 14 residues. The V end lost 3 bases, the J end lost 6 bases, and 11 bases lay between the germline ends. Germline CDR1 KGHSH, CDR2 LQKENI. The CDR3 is CASSPLWGAGELFF. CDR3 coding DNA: TGTGCCAGCTCACCCCTTTGGGGGGCCGGGGAGCTGTTTTTT. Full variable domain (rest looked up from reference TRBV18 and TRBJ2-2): NAGVMQNPRHLVRRRGQEARLRCSPMKGHSHVYWYRQLPEEGLKFMVYLQKENIIDESGMPKERFSAEFPKEGPSILRIQQVVRGDSAAYFCASSPLWGAGELFFGEGSRLTVL.

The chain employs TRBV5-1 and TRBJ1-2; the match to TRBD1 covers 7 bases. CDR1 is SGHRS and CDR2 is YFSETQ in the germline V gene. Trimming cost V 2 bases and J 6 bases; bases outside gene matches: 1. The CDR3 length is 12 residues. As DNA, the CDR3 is TGCGCCAGCAGCTTAGGGACAGATGGCTACACCTTC. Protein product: CASSLGTDGYTF.

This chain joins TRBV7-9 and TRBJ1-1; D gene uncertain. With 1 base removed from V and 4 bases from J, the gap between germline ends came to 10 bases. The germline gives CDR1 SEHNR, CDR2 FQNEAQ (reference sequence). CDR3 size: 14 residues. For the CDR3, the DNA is TGTGCCAGCAGCTTAGGGAGGGTCGGCACTGAAGCTTTCTTT. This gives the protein CASSLGRVGTEAFF.

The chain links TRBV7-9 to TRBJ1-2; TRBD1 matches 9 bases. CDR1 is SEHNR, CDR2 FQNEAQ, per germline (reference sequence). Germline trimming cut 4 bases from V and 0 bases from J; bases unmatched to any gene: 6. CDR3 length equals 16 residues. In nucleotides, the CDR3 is TGTGCCAGCAGCTCCCGGGACAGGGCCGCTAACTATGGCTACACCTTC. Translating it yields CASSSRDRAANYGYTF.

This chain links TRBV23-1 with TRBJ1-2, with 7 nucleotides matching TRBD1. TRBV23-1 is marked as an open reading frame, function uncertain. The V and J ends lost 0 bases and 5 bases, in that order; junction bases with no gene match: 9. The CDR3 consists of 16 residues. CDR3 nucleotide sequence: TGCGCCAGCAGTCAATCGGGGACAGAAGAAATTTATGGCTACACCTTC. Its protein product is CASSQSGTEEIYGYTF.

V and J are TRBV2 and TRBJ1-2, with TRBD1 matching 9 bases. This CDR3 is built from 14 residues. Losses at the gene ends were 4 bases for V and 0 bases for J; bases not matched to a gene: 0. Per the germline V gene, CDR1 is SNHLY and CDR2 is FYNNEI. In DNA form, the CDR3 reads TGTGCCAGCAGTGGACAGGGGGCTAACTATGGCTACACCTTC. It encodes CASSGQGANYGYTF. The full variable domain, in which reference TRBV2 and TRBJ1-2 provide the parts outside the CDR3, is EPEVTQTPSHQVTQMGQEVILRCVPISNHLYFYWYRQILGQKVEFLVSFYNNEISEKSEIFDDQFSVERPDGSNFTLKIRSTKLEDSAMYFCASSGQGANYGYTFGSGTRLTVV.

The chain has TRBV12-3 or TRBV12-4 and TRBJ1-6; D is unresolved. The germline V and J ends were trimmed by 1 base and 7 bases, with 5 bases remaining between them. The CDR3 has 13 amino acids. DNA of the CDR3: TGTGCCAGCAGTTTAGGTCTAAATTCACCCCTCCACTTT. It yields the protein CASSLGLNSPLHF.

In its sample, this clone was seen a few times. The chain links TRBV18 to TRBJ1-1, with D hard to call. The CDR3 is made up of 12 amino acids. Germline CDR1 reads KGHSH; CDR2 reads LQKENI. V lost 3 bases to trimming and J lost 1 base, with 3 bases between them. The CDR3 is CASSPKNTEAFF. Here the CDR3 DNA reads TGTGCCAGCTCACCCAAGAACACTGAAGCTTTCTTT.

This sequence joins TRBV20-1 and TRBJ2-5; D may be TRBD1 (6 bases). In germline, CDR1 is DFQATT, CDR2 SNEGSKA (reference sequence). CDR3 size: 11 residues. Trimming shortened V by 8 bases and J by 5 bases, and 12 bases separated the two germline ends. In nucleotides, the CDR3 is TGCAGTTCCGGACAGACTGAGACCCAGTACTTC. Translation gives CSSGQTETQYF.

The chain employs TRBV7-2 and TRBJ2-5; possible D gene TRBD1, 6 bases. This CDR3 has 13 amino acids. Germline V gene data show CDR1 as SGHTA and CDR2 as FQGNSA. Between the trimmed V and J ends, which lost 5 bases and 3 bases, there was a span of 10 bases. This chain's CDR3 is CASSTGQKETQYF. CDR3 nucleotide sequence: TGTGCCAGCAGCACTGGACAGAAAGAGACCCAGTACTTC.

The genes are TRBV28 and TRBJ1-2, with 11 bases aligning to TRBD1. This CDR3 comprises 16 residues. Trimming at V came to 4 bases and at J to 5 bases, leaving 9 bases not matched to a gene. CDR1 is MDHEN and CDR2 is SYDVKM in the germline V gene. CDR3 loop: CASSSQGQGAMYGYTF. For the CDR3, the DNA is TGTGCCAGCAGTTCACAAGGACAGGGGGCAATGTATGGCTACACCTTC.

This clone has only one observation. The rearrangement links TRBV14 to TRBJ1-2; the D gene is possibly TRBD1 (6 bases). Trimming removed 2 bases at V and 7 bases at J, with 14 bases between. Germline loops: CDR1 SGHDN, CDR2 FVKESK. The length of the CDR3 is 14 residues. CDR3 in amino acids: CASSQQQGKSGYTF. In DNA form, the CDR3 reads TGTGCCAGCAGCCAACAGCAGGGGAAGAGTGGCTACACCTTC. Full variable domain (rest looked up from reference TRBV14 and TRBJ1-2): EAGVTQFPSHSVIEKGQTVTLRCDPISGHDNLYWYRRVMGKEIKFLLHFVKESKQDESGMPNNRFLAERTGGTYSTLKVQPAELEDSGVYFCASSQQQGKSGYTFGSGTRLTVV.

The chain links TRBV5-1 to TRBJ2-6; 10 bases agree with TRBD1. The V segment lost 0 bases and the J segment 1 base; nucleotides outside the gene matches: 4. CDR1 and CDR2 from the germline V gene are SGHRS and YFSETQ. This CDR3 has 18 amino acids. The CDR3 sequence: CASSLGRQGASGANVLTF. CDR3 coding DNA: TGCGCCAGCAGCTTGGGGAGACAGGGGGCATCTGGGGCCAACGTCCTGACTTTC.